One sample yielded the 29 T cell receptor beta chains listed below, sequenced in a study of OX40 agonist ivuxolimab in advanced cancers. The repertoire was sequenced with immunoSEQ multiplex PCR; TCRdb's copy has only in-frame clones and lacks some. The table lists about 98,000 clones, around 88% of them singletons. The material was CD4+ or CD8+ T cells sorted from blood, obtained in a trial of the OX40 agonist ivuxolimab. Receptor source: an adult with an advanced solid tumor such as melanoma, head and neck, liver or kidney cancer.

The chain joins TRBV6-5 to TRBJ1-1; TRBD1 matches at 7 bases. This CDR3 region has 11 residues. V lost 8 bases to trimming and J lost 7 bases; unmatched junction nucleotides: 4. The germline gives CDR1 MNHEY, CDR2 SVGAGI. Here the CDR3 reads CASAGGFEAFF. CDR3 coding DNA: TGTGCCAGCGCAGGGGGATTTGAAGCTTTCTTT.

The chain combines TRBV5-1 with TRBJ2-1; 7 bases align to TRBD2. V gave up 0 bases and J gave up 6 bases; unmatched junction bases: 3. CDR1 and CDR2 (germline): SGHRS, YFSETQ. The CDR3 is made up of 14 amino acids. CDR3 protein: CASSLGGLPNEQFF. The CDR3 DNA sequence: TGCGCCAGCAGCTTGGGGGGACTACCCAATGAGCAGTTCTTC.

The rearrangement uses TRBV5-6 and TRBJ2-1; D is uncertain. Trimming cost V 4 bases and J 6 bases, with 17 bases left between them. The CDR3 totals 15 residues. Per the germline V gene, CDR1 is SGHDT and CDR2 is YYEEEE. CDR3 region: CASSLRLPLTNEQFF. CDR3 nucleotide sequence: TGTGCCAGCAGCCTGAGGCTACCTCTTACCAATGAGCAGTTCTTC.

This chain uses TRBV20-1 with TRBJ2-1; D tentatively fits TRBD1 or TRBD2 (5 bases each). Trimming removed 0 bases from V and 13 bases from J, with 7 bases in between. Looked up from germline, CDR1 is DFQATT and CDR2 is SNEGSKA (reference sequence). This CDR3 comprises 10 residues. The CDR3 DNA is TGCAGTGCTAGAGAGGGACCCCAGTTCTTC. Encoded protein: CSAREGPQFF.

V is TRBV7-8 and J is TRBJ2-5; D gene uncertain. The CDR3 runs 13 residues. In germline, CDR1 is SGHVS, CDR2 FQNEAQ. Trimming pared 3 bases from V and 5 bases from J, leaving 10 bases between. In DNA, the CDR3 is TGTGCCAGCAGCTTCCAGGCTGGGGAGACCCAGTACTTC. Encoded protein: CASSFQAGETQYF.

In the case of this clone: A junction boundary mismatches the germline segment, possibly from a read error. The chain employs TRBV7-7 and TRBJ2-5, with D possibly being TRBD1 (5 bases). Germline CDR1 and CDR2: SSHAT and FNYEAQ (reference sequence). This CDR3 comprises 14 residues. CDR3 loop: CASSVGHSQETQYF. The CDR3 nucleotides read TGTGCTAGCAGCGTCGGACACTCACAAGAGACCCAGTACTTC.

This chain links TRBV7-3 with TRBJ1-2, with 10 nucleotides matching TRBD1. J gave up 3 bases and V 4 bases, and 11 bases lay outside the gene matches. Germline V gene sequence: CDR1 SGHTA, CDR2 FQGTGA. The CDR3 sequence is 17 residues long. The CDR3 loop reads CASSSSGTGVEDYGYTF. CDR3 coding DNA: TGTGCCAGCAGCTCCAGTGGGACAGGGGTGGAGGACTATGGCTACACCTTC.

The V gene is TRBV18, the J gene TRBJ2-7; D may be TRBD1 (5 bases). The germline V gene encodes CDR1 KGHSH and CDR2 LQKENI. Trimming took 3 bases from V and 2 from J, leaving 17 bases between them. The CDR3 runs to 16 residues. The CDR3 nucleotides are TGTGCCAGCTCACCGGCAGGCACCCAAGGGGCCTACGAGCAGTACTTC. It yields the protein CASSPAGTQGAYEQYF. The full variable domain, its missing parts supplied by reference TRBV18 and TRBJ2-7, is NAGVMQNPRHLVRRRGQEARLRCSPMKGHSHVYWYRQLPEEGLKFMVYLQKENIIDESGMPKERFSAEFPKEGPSILRIQQVVRGDSAAYFCASSPAGTQGAYEQYFGPGTRLTVT.

Remarks on this clone: Other DNA sequences in the same sample also yield this CDR3. J is TRBJ1-3 and V is TRBV11-3, with TRBD1 identical over 7 bases. Germline-derived CDR1 and CDR2 are SGHNT and YENEEA. CDR3 length: 14 residues. The J segment lost 4 bases and the V segment lost 3 bases, leaving 3 bases of the junction unmatched. CDR3 nucleotide sequence: TGTGCCAGCAGCTTGACAGGGTCCGGAAACACCATATATTTT. It encodes CASSLTGSGNTIYF.

The chain uses TRBV2 and TRBJ1-5; TRBD1 is a possible D gene (6 bases). This CDR3 is 15 amino acids long. V was shortened by 3 bases and J by 5 bases, with 14 bases between the two germline ends. Germline V gene lookup returns CDR1 SNHLY and CDR2 FYNNEI. CDR3 DNA sequence: TGTGCCAGCAGTGACGGCCAGGGGTTCGATCAGCCCCAGCATTTT. It specifies CASSDGQGFDQPQHF.

The chain recombines TRBV19 with TRBJ2-7; D might be TRBD2 (7 bases). V was cut by 7 bases and J by 6 bases, with 16 bases left in between. CDR1 is LNHDA and CDR2 is SQIVND in the germline V gene (reference sequence). The CDR3 is 13 amino acids. The DNA of the CDR3 is TGTGCCAGTACAAGTGGGGGGGCCTCCGAGCAGTACTTC. Its protein product is CASTSGGASEQYF. Using reference TRBV19 and TRBJ2-7 for the parts outside the CDR3, the full variable domain is DGGITQSPKYLFRKEGQNVTLSCEQNLNHDAMYWYRQDPGQGLRLIYYSQIVNDFQKGDIAEGYSVSREKKESFPLTVTSAQKNPTAFYLCASTSGGASEQYFGPGTRLTVT.

The chain has TRBV10-3 and TRBJ1-1; D remains ambiguous. V lost 1 base to trimming and J lost 1 base, with 13 bases between them. This CDR3 has 16 residues. CDR1 is ENHRY and CDR2 is SYGVKD in the germline V gene. CDR3 nucleotide sequence: TGTGCCATCAGTGAGTGGAGGGCCGTGGGGAACACTGAAGCTTTCTTT. It yields the protein CAISEWRAVGNTEAFF.

This chain links TRBV5-5 with TRBJ2-2; D is tentatively TRBD1 or TRBD2 (5 bases each). The CDR3 contains 15 residues. V lost 3 bases and J 1 base, leaving 10 bases between the germline ends. Germline CDR1 and CDR2: SGHKS and YYEKEE (reference sequence). This CDR3 is CASSWGSQNTGELFF. The CDR3, as DNA: TGTGCCAGCAGCTGGGGGTCCCAGAACACCGGGGAGCTGTTTTTT.

V gene TRBV6-5 combines with J gene TRBJ1-1; perhaps TRBD1 as D (5 bases). CDR1 and CDR2 from the germline V gene are MNHEY and SVGAGI. The CDR3 length is 14 residues. Trimming shortened V by 6 bases and J by 6 bases, and 17 bases separated the two germline ends. The chain's CDR3 is CASSRDEGAAEAFF. In DNA, the CDR3 is TGTGCCAGCAGCAGGGACGAAGGGGCGGCTGAAGCTTTCTTT.

This chain connects TRBV12-2 to TRBJ1-2. TRBV12-2 is termed a pseudogene. The CDR3 runs to 17 residues. In DNA, the CDR3 is TGTGCAAGTCGCTTAGTTAAATTAGTCGGGTCCAACTATGGCTACACCTTC. It codes for CASRLVKLVGSNYGYTF.

The chain links TRBV2 to TRBJ1-1; D might be TRBD1 (5 bases). There are 13 residues in the CDR3. V was pared by 8 bases and J by 0 bases, with 10 bases between. The germline V gene has CDR1 SNHLY and CDR2 FYNNEI. CDR3 sequence: CASLTEVNTEAFF. The CDR3 DNA sequence: TGTGCCAGCTTGACAGAAGTGAACACTGAAGCTTTCTTT.

This clone showed up just once. The chain employs TRBV5-6 and TRBJ1-3, with TRBD1 as a possible D gene (5 bases). CDR3 length: 16 residues. Trimming removed 0 bases at V and 0 bases at J, with 10 bases between. CDR1 SGHDT and CDR2 YYEEEE come from the germline V gene. The CDR3 DNA follows: TGTGCCAGCAGCTTGGTGGGGCCTTTCTCTGGAAACACCATATATTTT. Its protein is CASSLVGPFSGNTIYF. Complete variable domain (other parts from reference TRBV5-6 and TRBJ1-3): DAGVTQSPTHLIKTRGQQVTLRCSPKSGHDTVSWYQQALGQGPQFIFQYYEEEERQRGNFPDRFSGHQFPNYSSELNVNALLLGDSALYLCASSLVGPFSGNTIYFGEGSWLTVV.

The CDR3 DNA follows: TGTGCCAGCAGCTTAGTCGGGACAGACCCTTACGAGCAGTACTTC. Translation: CASSLVGTDPYEQYF. The chain uses TRBV11-2 and TRBJ2-7, with 7 bases that match TRBD1. The CDR3 has 15 amino acids. The V segment lost 1 base and the J segment 4 bases; nucleotides outside the gene matches: 7. Looked up from germline, CDR1 is SGHAT and CDR2 is FQNNGV.

The chain has TRBV7-3 and TRBJ2-2; TRBD1 aligns across 7 bases. Germline V CDR1 and CDR2: SGHTA, FQGTGA. With V trimmed by 5 bases and J by 8 bases, 8 bases remained unmatched. The CDR3 runs to 14 residues. The CDR3 nucleotides are TGTGCCAGCAGCCCCGGGACAGTGGGTGGGGAGCTGTTTTTT. The encoded protein is CASSPGTVGGELFF. Filled out from reference TRBV7-3 and TRBJ2-2, the complete variable domain reads GAGVSQTPSNKVTEKGKYVELRCDPISGHTALYWYRQSLGQGPEFLIYFQGTGAADDSGLPNDRFFAVRPEGSVSTLKIQRTERGDSAVYLCASSPGTVGGELFFGEGSRLTVL.

The CDR3 DNA follows: TGTGCCAGCAGTTACCTGGGCAATCAGCCCCAGCATTTT. It codes for CASSYLGNQPQHF. The chain employs TRBV6-5 and TRBJ1-5; D is unresolved. Between the trimmed V and J ends, which lost 2 bases and 2 bases, there was a span of 4 bases. Per the germline V gene, CDR1 is MNHEY and CDR2 is SVGAGI. The CDR3 runs 13 residues.

The V and J genes are TRBV7-2 and TRBJ1-5; weak D call: TRBD1 (6 bases). The CDR3 is 14 amino acids. CDR1 is SGHTA, CDR2 FQGNSA, per germline. V shed 5 bases and J shed 5 bases, with 13 bases lying between them. CDR3 region: CASSTQGKDQPQHF. As DNA, the CDR3 is TGTGCCAGCAGCACACAGGGTAAGGATCAGCCCCAGCATTTT.

The chain is built from TRBV7-2 and TRBJ1-6; TRBD1 matches 9 bases. Germline V gives CDR1 SGHTA, CDR2 FQGNSA. The junction had 12 bases not matched to a gene; V was cut back by 5 bases and J by 10 bases. The CDR3 spans 16 residues. The CDR3 nucleotides are TGTGCCAGCAGCGATCTTGCCGGGACAGGGCCCTCACCCCTCCACTTT. Translation gives CASSDLAGTGPSPLHF.

J is TRBJ1-4 and V is TRBV5-5, with unresolved D. Germline CDR1 and CDR2: SGHKS and YYEKEE (reference sequence). Trimming stripped 2 bases from V and 8 bases from J, with 13 bases between. This CDR3 comprises 14 residues. In DNA, the CDR3 is TGTGCCAGCAGCTTTAATCGGCTCCGGGAAAAACTGTTTTTT. This translates into CASSFNRLREKLFF.

This chain links TRBV5-1 with TRBJ2-4; D is ambiguous. Trimming stripped 2 bases from V and 1 base from J, with 13 bases between. The length of the CDR3 is 16 residues. Germline V gives CDR1 SGHRS, CDR2 YFSETQ. The CDR3 reads CASSFSSQPAKNIQYF. The CDR3 coding sequence is TGCGCCAGCAGCTTTTCTAGTCAGCCCGCCAAAAACATTCAGTACTTC.

This sequence joins TRBV2 and TRBJ2-3; the D is unclear. The CDR3 loop spans 12 amino acids. Germline-derived CDR1 and CDR2 are SNHLY and FYNNEI. Trimming cost V 6 bases and J 8 bases, with 12 bases left between them. CDR3 sequence reads: CASSPRSGTQYF. CDR3 bases: TGTGCCAGCAGCCCCCGGTCAGGTACGCAGTATTTT.

The rearrangement uses TRBV15 and TRBJ1-1; D not resolved. Germline-derived CDR1 and CDR2 are LNHNV and YYDKDF (reference sequence). The V and J ends lost 5 bases and 8 bases respectively, with 15 bases between them. The CDR3 extends over 13 amino acids. This CDR3 reads CATSPPRAVEAFF. The CDR3 DNA reads as TGTGCCACCAGCCCCCCGAGGGCTGTGGAAGCTTTCTTT.

V is TRBV5-4 and J is TRBJ2-7; 11 bases agree with TRBD1. The length of the CDR3 is 16 residues. Losses at the gene ends were 4 bases for V and 1 base for J; bases not matched to a gene: 7. Germline V lookup: CDR1 SGHNT, CDR2 YYREEE (reference sequence). The CDR3 sequence is CASSNRDRGFSYEQYF. DNA for the CDR3: TGTGCCAGCAGCAATAGGGACAGGGGGTTTTCCTACGAGCAGTACTTC.

This sequence joins TRBV7-2 and TRBJ1-1; 9 positions match TRBD1. The CDR3 length is 14 residues. V was clipped by 5 bases and J by 6 bases; unmatched bases: 7. Looked up from germline, CDR1 is SGHTA and CDR2 is FQGNSA. CDR3 residues: CASSARTGVSEAFF. CDR3 coding DNA: TGTGCCAGCAGCGCCCGGACAGGGGTCTCTGAAGCTTTCTTT.

The chain uses TRBV11-1 and TRBJ2-7; TRBD1 aligns across 8 bases. CDR3 length: 15 residues. Per the germline V gene, CDR1 is SGHAT and CDR2 is FQDESV (reference sequence). V trimming: 3 bases; J trimming: 3 bases; junction bases outside the gene matches: 7. CDR3 sequence: CASSLGTGNFYEQYF. CDR3 sequence (DNA): TGTGCCAGCAGCTTGGGGACAGGCAATTTCTACGAGCAGTACTTC.